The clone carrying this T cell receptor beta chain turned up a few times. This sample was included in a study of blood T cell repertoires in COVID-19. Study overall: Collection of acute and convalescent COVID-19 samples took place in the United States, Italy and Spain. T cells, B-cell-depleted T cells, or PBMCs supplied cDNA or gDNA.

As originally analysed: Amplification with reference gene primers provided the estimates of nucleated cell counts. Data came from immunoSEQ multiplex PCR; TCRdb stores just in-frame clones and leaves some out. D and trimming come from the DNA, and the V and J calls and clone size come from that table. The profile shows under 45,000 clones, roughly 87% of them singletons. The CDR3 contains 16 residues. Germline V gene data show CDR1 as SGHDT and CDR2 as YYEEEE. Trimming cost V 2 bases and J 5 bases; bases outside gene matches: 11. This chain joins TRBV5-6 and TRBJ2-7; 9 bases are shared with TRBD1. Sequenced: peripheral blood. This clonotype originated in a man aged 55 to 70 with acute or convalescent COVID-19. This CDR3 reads CASSFPGNRGLDEQYF. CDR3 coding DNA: TGTGCCAGCAGCTTCCCTGGTAACAGGGGGCTTGACGAGCAGTACTTC.